Reported below is one T cell receptor beta chain. Its specificity is unknown. Described time point: cycle 4 day 1 (C4D1), after less than seven weeks of nivolumab. Exposure to brentuximab vedotin varied, and each patient had relapsed following autologous stem cell transplantation. Best responses included complete response and partial response; otherwise, the best response was progressive disease. The entry originates in a study of PD-1 blockade in classical Hodgkin lymphoma. Study results and caveats: Patients with an early start, nivolumab under 1 year after ASCT, were excluded. Newly diagnosed patients had baseline TCR diversity that was reportedly lower than that of healthy donors. Complete responders possessed baseline diversity comparable to newly diagnosed patients.

TCRdb keeps only in-frame clones here, not all; method: immunoSEQ multiplex PCR. The table lists 100,000 or so clones, roughly nine tenths of them singletons, with roughly 19% in the top ten. The TCR originated in a human donor with classical Hodgkin lymphoma. This sample comprised peripheral blood mononuclear cells (PBMCs), obtained before the fourth cycle of nivolumab.

CDR3 coding DNA: TGTGCCAGCAGCTTACTAGCGGGAGGGTGGTCTGGCACAGATACGCAGTATTTT. Residues: CASSLLAGGWSGTDTQYF. The chain couples TRBV7-2 to TRBJ2-3; 12 nucleotides match TRBD2. This CDR3 has 18 residues. Trimming removed 2 bases from V and 1 base from J; junction bases left unmatched: 7. Germline V CDR1 and CDR2: SGHTA, FQGNSA.